This T cell receptor beta chain is from a study of blood T cells in healthy people across ages. The second PCR ran roughly 6 to 11 cycles with a sample-barcoded 5' primer and J-beta primers. TCRdb redid the calling of the 5' RACE reads with MiXCR, one entry per CDR3 protein. Among over 950,000 distinct CDR3 sequences listed, around two fifths were seen once. The germline gives CDR1 MGHRA, CDR2 YSYEKL. The CDR3 runs 19 residues. V shed 4 bases and J shed 3 bases, with 24 bases lying between them. The rearrangement links TRBV4-1 to TRBJ1-4; D gene uncertain. Sequencing used blood. The receptor was derived from a man between 18 and 35 years old in good health. CDR3 nucleotides: TGCGCCAGCAGCCTAGAGATCTCCGGCCTCTGGGCGGCTAATGAAAAACTGTTTTTT. This encodes CASSLEISGLWAANEKLFF.